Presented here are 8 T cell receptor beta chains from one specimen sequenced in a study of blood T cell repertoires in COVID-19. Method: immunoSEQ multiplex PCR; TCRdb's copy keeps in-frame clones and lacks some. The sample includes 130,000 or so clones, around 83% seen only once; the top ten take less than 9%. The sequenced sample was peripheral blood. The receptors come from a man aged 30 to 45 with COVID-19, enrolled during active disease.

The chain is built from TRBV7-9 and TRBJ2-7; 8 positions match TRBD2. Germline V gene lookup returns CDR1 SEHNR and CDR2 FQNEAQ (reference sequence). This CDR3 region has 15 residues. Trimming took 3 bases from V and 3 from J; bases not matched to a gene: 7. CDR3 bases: TGTGCCAGCAGCTTCACCGGGGGGGCGGTCTACGAGCAGTACTTC. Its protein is CASSFTGGAVYEQYF.

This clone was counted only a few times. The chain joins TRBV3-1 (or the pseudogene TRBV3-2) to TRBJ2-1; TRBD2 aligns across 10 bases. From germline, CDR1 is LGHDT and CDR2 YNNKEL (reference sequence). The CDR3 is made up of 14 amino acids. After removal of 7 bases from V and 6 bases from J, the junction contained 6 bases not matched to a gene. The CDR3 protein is CASTLGLASNEQFF. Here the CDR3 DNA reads TGTGCCAGCACCCTGGGACTAGCGAGCAATGAGCAGTTCTTC.

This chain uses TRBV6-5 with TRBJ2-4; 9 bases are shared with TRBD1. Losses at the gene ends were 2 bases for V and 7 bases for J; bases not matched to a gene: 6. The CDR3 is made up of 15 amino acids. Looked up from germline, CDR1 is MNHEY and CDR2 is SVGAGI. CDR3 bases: TGTGCCAGCAGTTACACGGACAGGGGTTGGAACATTCAGTACTTC. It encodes CASSYTDRGWNIQYF.

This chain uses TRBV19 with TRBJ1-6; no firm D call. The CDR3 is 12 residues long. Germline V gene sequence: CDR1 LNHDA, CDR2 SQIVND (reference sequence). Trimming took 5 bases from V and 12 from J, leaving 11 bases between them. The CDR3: CASSPSIGPLHF. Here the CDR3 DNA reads TGTGCCAGTAGTCCCTCTATCGGACCCCTCCACTTT.

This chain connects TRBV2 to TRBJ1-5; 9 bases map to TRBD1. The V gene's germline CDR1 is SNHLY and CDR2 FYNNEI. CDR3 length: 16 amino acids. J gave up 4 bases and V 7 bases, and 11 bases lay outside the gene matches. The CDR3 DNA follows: TGTGCCAGCACCGGACAGGGGAGTGGTCGAAATCAGCCCCAGCATTTT. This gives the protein CASTGQGSGRNQPQHF.

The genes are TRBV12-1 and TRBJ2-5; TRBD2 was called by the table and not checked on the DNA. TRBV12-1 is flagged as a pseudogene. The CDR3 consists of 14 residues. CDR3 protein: CASSPRETEETQYF. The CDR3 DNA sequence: TGTGCCAGCAGCCCGAGGGAGACGGAAGAGACCCAGTACTTC.

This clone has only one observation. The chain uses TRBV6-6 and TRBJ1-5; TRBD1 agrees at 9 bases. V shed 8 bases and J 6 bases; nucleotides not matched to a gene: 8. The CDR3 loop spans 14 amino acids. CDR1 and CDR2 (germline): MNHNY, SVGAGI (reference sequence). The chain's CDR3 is CASGPGTGIQPQHF. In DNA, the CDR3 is TGTGCCAGCGGCCCGGGGACAGGGATTCAGCCCCAGCATTTT.

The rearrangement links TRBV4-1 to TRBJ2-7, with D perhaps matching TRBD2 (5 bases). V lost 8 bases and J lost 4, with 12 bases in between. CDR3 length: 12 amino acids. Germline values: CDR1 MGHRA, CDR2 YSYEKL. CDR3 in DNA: TGCGCCAGCCTGGACTCGATTTACGAGCAGTACTTC. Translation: CASLDSIYEQYF.